The table lists the clone carrying this TCR beta chain with a few counts. Trimming shortened V by 4 bases and J by 4 bases, and 11 bases separated the two germline ends. Germline CDR1 and CDR2: MDHEN and SYDVKM. There are 15 residues in the CDR3. The data derive from a study of blood T cell repertoires in COVID-19. Overall study: The United States, Italy and Spain supplied acute and convalescent COVID-19 samples. In each case, the material was cDNA or gDNA derived from T cells, B-cell-depleted T cells, or PBMCs.

Original handling: Estimates of nucleated cell counts were drawn from the amplification of reference gene primers. Data came from immunoSEQ multiplex PCR; TCRdb stores just in-frame clones and leaves some out. Clone size and the V and J calls come from that table; the DNA yielded D and trimming. This table has tens of thousands of clones, about nine tenths appearing once. The sample comprised peripheral blood. The V call is TRBV28, the J call TRBJ1-6; no clear D gene. This clonotype originated in a man aged 50 to 60 with acute or convalescent COVID-19. The CDR3 coding sequence is TGTGCCAGCAGTTATCCGGCGGGATATAATTCACCCCTCCACTTT. It yields the protein CASSYPAGYNSPLHF.